The present T cell receptor beta chain was sequenced within a study of cytomegalovirus exposure and HLA in healthy donors. General observations from the study: When the data were analyzed later, several of the most significant clusters appeared to be linked to common viral pathogens.

Comment on this clone: Antigen specificity is unknown.

V was pared by 1 base and J by 5 bases, with 3 bases of the junction left unmatched. Germline CDR1 reads LNHDA; CDR2 reads SQIVND (reference sequence). The CDR3 consists of 16 residues. The study ran its PCR with 60 Vbeta and 13 Jbeta primers. Data came from immunoSEQ multiplex PCR; TCRdb stores just in-frame clones and leaves some out. Seen here are 100,000 to 150,000 clones, around 76% observed once, and the top ten hold roughly 7.3%. The TCR sequence derives from a male donor in good health and CMV-seronegative. Sequencing was performed on PBMCs. This chain links TRBV19 with TRBJ2-2; 11 positions match TRBD2. DNA for the CDR3: TGTGCCAGTAGTATAGTAGCGGGAGGGAGGACCGGGGAGCTGTTTTTT. Translated, it gives CASSIVAGGRTGELFF.